This T cell receptor (beta chain) is drawn from a study of shared clonotypes between healthy human individuals. About this clone itself: Its antigen is unknown.

TCRdb's copy holds only in-frame clones and misses some; the assay was immunoSEQ multiplex PCR. Of about 2 million clones listed, around 95% were seen once; the top ten hold 0.1% to 0.15%. The study's findings and limits: The generation probabilities recorded for non-shared clonotypes fell below those of clonotypes shared by all four donors. Sampling was confined to blood; repertoires within tissues likely differ.

Sequencing was done on a sample of naive CD4+ T cells sorted from blood. As for subset: CD45RA+ positively selected. The clonotype originates from a man between 18 and 29 years old in good health.

CDR3: CASSGRASGRALDTQYF. For the CDR3, the DNA is TGTGCCAGTAGTGGGCGCGCGAGCGGGAGGGCCCTAGATACGCAGTATTTT. V is TRBV19 and J is TRBJ2-3; 10 bases fit TRBD2. The ends lost 5 bases at V and 5 bases at J; junction bases unmatched: 13. The CDR3 has 17 residues. CDR1 LNHDA and CDR2 SQIVND come from the germline V gene (reference sequence).